This is a list of T cell receptor beta chains from one sample in a study of cytomegalovirus exposure and HLA in healthy donors. The protocol was immunoSEQ multiplex PCR, while the TCRdb copy is restricted to in-frame clones and leaves out a portion. This sample yields roughly 200,000 clones, of which around 79% are seen a single time; under 4.5% belongs to the top ten. Sequenced material: PBMCs. Receptors originate from a woman aged 25 to 39 in good health and CMV-seropositive. Both conserved end residues are part of each CDR3. Fields, in order: clone size, V gene, D gene, J gene, CDR3 DNA, CDR3 protein. D genes are given only for firm matches. The size of a clone is reported for some rows only, either as once, few or many, or as a class for expanded clones.

size: NA
V: TRBV30
D: NA
J: TRBJ2-5
DNA: TGTGCCTGGAGTTCGGGCCCAAGGGGGACCCAGTACTTC
CDR3: CAWSSGPRGTQYF

size: NA
V: TRBV6-6
D: TRBD1
J: TRBJ1-2
DNA: TGTGCCAGCAGCCAAATCGGACAGGGCGGCTATGGCTACACCTTC
CDR3: CASSQIGQGGYGYTF

size: NA
V: TRBV30
D: NA
J: TRBJ1-5
DNA: TGTGCCTGGAGTGTAGATAGTCAGGGGAGACAGCCCCAGCATTTT
CDR3: CAWSVDSQGRQPQHF

size: few
V: TRBV2
D: TRBD2
J: TRBJ2-7
DNA: TGTGCCAGCGTGACTAGCGGGGGCTACGAGCAGTACTTC
CDR3: CASVTSGGYEQYF

size: NA
V: TRBV7-9
D: TRBD2
J: TRBJ2-3
DNA: TGTGCCAGCAGCTCGGGACTAGCGGGAGGGCCTCCTTCAGATACGCAGTATTTT
CDR3: CASSSGLAGGPPSDTQYF

size: once
V: TRBV7-2
D: NA
J: TRBJ2-3
DNA: TGTGCCAGCAGCTTAGGACAGGAGACGCAGTATTTT
CDR3: CASSLGQETQYF

size: once
V: TRBV5-6
D: TRBD2
J: TRBJ2-1
DNA: TGTGCCAGCAGCTTGGTTTCGGCGGGAGGCTACAATGAGCAGTTCTTC
CDR3: CASSLVSAGGYNEQFF

size: NA
V: TRBV9
D: TRBD1
J: TRBJ1-3
DNA: TGTGCCAGCAGCATTACGACAGGGAGGTCTGGAAACACCATATATTTT
CDR3: CASSITTGRSGNTIYF

size: NA
V: TRBV6-1
D: TRBD2
J: TRBJ2-1
DNA: TGTGCCAGCAGTGAACCCTCAGCGGGGGGCTACAATGAGCAGTTCTTC
CDR3: CASSEPSAGGYNEQFF

size: NA
V: TRBV7-8
D: TRBD1
J: TRBJ1-2
DNA: TGTGCCAGCAGCCCCGGGACAGCCGGATCTAACTATGGCTACACCTTC
CDR3: CASSPGTAGSNYGYTF

size: NA
V: TRBV5-1
D: TRBD2
J: TRBJ2-3
DNA: TGCGCCAGCAGCTTGCAACCCTCCGGGACTAGGAGCACAGATACGCAGTATTTT
CDR3: CASSLQPSGTRSTDTQYF

size: once
V: TRBV6-5
D: TRBD1
J: TRBJ1-2
DNA: TGTGCCAGCAGCGTAGACAGGGGCTATGGCTACACCTTC
CDR3: CASSVDRGYGYTF

size: NA
V: TRBV12-5
D: TRBD1
J: TRBJ2-5
DNA: TGTGCTAGTGGTAACGGACAGGGGGAACAAGAGACCCAGTACTTC
CDR3: CASGNGQGEQETQYF

size: NA
V: TRBV5-1
D: TRBD2
J: TRBJ2-3
DNA: TGCGCCAGCAAACGGACTAGCGGGGGGGCTGGCACAGATACGCAGTATTTT
CDR3: CASKRTSGGAGTDTQYF

size: NA
V: TRBV6-5
D: TRBD1
J: TRBJ1-2
DNA: TGTGCCAGCAGCCCCTCACCGGACAGGGGGCAGGGCTACACCTTC
CDR3: CASSPSPDRGQGYTF

size: NA
V: TRBV5-1
D: TRBD1
J: TRBJ1-2
DNA: TGCGCCAGCAGCAATGGACAGGGGGTCTATGGCTACACCTTC
CDR3: CASSNGQGVYGYTF

size: NA
V: TRBV5-1
D: NA
J: TRBJ2-1
DNA: TGCGCCAGCAGTTGGGGGGGCGGCTTCGGTGAGCAGTTCTTC
CDR3: CASSWGGGFGEQFF

size: NA
V: TRBV7-9
D: NA
J: TRBJ2-1
DNA: TGTGCCAGCAGGAGGCGGGACGCGTACAATGAGCAGTTCTTC
CDR3: CASRRRDAYNEQFF

size: few
V: TRBV7-2
D: TRBD1
J: TRBJ1-4
DNA: TGTGCCAGCAGCTCCAACGGACAGGTACTGTTTTTT
CDR3: CASSSNGQVLFF

size: NA
V: TRBV19
D: NA
J: TRBJ1-1
DNA: TGTGCCAGTAGTCTCAAGATCCCTGTCGGGGCTTTCTTT
CDR3: CASSLKIPVGAFF

size: NA
V: TRBV4-3
D: NA
J: TRBJ2-7
DNA: TGCGCCAGCAGCCAAGACGGAGGACAGACTTACGAGCAGTACTTC
CDR3: CASSQDGGQTYEQYF

size: NA
V: TRBV11-3
D: TRBD1
J: TRBJ1-2
DNA: TGTGCCAGCAGCAATGGACAGGGGGGATATGGCTACACCTTC
CDR3: CASSNGQGGYGYTF

size: NA
V: TRBV5-1
D: TRBD1
J: TRBJ1-1
DNA: TGCGCCAGCACTCTTTCATTGACAGGGGACACTGAAGCTTTCTTT
CDR3: CASTLSLTGDTEAFF

size: NA
V: TRBV27
D: NA
J: TRBJ2-3
DNA: TGTGCCAGCAGTTCCCGACTAGATACGCAGTATTTT
CDR3: CASSSRLDTQYF

size: NA
V: TRBV18
D: NA
J: TRBJ2-5
DNA: TGTGCCAGCTCACTCGGGACGGCGGGGGAGACCCAGTACTTC
CDR3: CASSLGTAGETQYF

size: NA
V: TRBV7-9
D: TRBD1
J: TRBJ2-7
DNA: TGTGCCAGCAGCAACAGGGACAGTCCCTACGAGCAGTACTTC
CDR3: CASSNRDSPYEQYF

size: NA
V: TRBV7-2
D: TRBD1
J: TRBJ2-5
DNA: TGTGCCAGCAGCTTAGCCCACGGACAGGGGCCCAACTTC
CDR3: CASSLAHGQGPNF

size: NA
V: TRBV6-1
D: TRBD1
J: TRBJ2-2
DNA: TGTGCCAGCAAGAAAGGGACAGGGAACACCGGGGAGCTGTTTTTT
CDR3: CASKKGTGNTGELFF

size: NA
V: TRBV2
D: TRBD2
J: TRBJ2-2
DNA: TGTGCCAGCAGGAAATTCGCTAGCGGGAGTGAAAAGAACGCGAACACCGGGGAGCTGTTTTTT
CDR3: CASRKFASGSEKNANTGELFF

size: NA
V: TRBV7-9
D: NA
J: TRBJ2-2
DNA: TGTGCCAGCAGCTTAGCACCCACAGGGACCGGGGAGCTGTTTTTT
CDR3: CASSLAPTGTGELFF

size: NA
V: TRBV5-8
D: NA
J: TRBJ2-7
DNA: TGTGCCAGCAGCTTGGGACAGCCAGCCTACGAGCAGTACTTC
CDR3: CASSLGQPAYEQYF

size: once
V: TRBV2
D: TRBD2
J: TRBJ2-7
DNA: TGTGCCAGCAGTGAGGGGACTAGCGGGGAAAAGGGCTTC
CDR3: CASSEGTSGEKGF

size: NA
V: TRBV7-8
D: TRBD1
J: TRBJ1-5
DNA: TGTGCCAGCAGCGACCGGGACAGGGTAAATCAGCCCCAGCATTTT
CDR3: CASSDRDRVNQPQHF

size: NA
V: TRBV19
D: NA
J: TRBJ2-1
DNA: TGTGCCAGTAGTATAGCGGGGCAGGGGTCGATTACTTTGAATGAGCAGTTCTTC
CDR3: CASSIAGQGSITLNEQFF

size: NA
V: TRBV5-1
D: NA
J: TRBJ2-1
DNA: TGCGCCAGCAGCCTAGACTCCTCCAATGAGCAGTTCTTC
CDR3: CASSLDSSNEQFF

size: once
V: TRBV4-1
D: TRBD1
J: TRBJ1-4
DNA: TGCGCCAGCAGCCAACCACGGACAGGGGAAAGTCAAGAAAAACTGTTTTTT
CDR3: CASSQPRTGESQEKLFF

size: NA
V: TRBV5-1
D: NA
J: TRBJ1-1
DNA: TGCGCCAGCACCCGGATCAGTAGGGGTACTGAAGCTTTCTTT
CDR3: CASTRISRGTEAFF

size: NA
V: TRBV19
D: TRBD1
J: TRBJ1-5
DNA: TGTGCCAGTAGTATCAAAGGACAGGGAGCCAATCAGCCCCAGCATTTT
CDR3: CASSIKGQGANQPQHF

size: few
V: TRBV5-1
D: TRBD2
J: TRBJ2-3
DNA: TGCGCCAGCTTAGCACTAGCGGGTGGCCTCACAGATACGCAGTATTTT
CDR3: CASLALAGGLTDTQYF